This note documents a single T cell receptor beta chain sequence. Participants were aged roughly 18 to 90 years from 20 to 30 US areas. This sample is drawn from a study of blood T cell repertoires in COVID-19. Study as a whole: Samples representing acute and convalescent COVID-19 were sourced from the United States, Italy and Spain. From T cells, B-cell-depleted T cells, or PBMCs came the material, which was cDNA or gDNA.

Methods used by the authors: It was from reference gene primer amplification that nucleated cell counts were estimated. Sequencing was performed with immunoSEQ multiplex PCR; in TCRdb, only in-frame clones are kept and a portion is missing. V and J calls plus clone size are reproduced from that table; the DNA served to infer D and trimming. Counted here are about 220,000 clones, 75% to 90% occurring once; the ten biggest clones make up about 3%. V was shortened by 9 bases and J by 2 bases, with 17 bases between the two germline ends. Germline V lookup: CDR1 MDHEN, CDR2 SYDVKM. The CDR3 runs 14 residues.

The chain recombines TRBV28 with TRBJ2-7; D might be TRBD2 (5 bases). Specimen: PBMCs or T cells enriched from blood (not recorded which). The TCR sequence derives from a young woman in a cohort exposed to, infected with or recovered from COVID-19 (not recorded which). The CDR3 spells CASTVRTGTYEQYF. In DNA form, the CDR3 reads TGTGCCAGTACAGTTAGAACGGGGACCTACGAGCAGTACTTC. Looking up the rest from reference TRBV28 and TRBJ2-7 gives the full variable domain: DVKVTQSSRYLVKRTGEKVFLECVQDMDHENMFWYRQDPGLGLRLIYFSYDVKMKEKGDIPEGYSVSREKKERFSLILESASTNQTSMYLCASTVRTGTYEQYFGPGTRLTVT.